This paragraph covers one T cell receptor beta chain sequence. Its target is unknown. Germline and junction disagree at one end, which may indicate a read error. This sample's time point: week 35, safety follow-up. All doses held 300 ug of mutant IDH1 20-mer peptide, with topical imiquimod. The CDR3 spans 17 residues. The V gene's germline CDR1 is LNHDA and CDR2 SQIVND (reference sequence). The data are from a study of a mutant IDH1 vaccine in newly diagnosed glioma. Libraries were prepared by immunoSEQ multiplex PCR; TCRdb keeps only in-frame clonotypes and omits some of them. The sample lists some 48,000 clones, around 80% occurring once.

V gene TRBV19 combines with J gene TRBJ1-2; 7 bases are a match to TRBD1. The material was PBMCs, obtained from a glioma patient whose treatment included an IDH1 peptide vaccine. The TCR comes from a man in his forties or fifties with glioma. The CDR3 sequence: CVSSRLGTASKGYGYTF. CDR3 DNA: TGTGTCAGTAGTAGACTAGGGACAGCCTCGAAGGGCTATGGCTACACCTTC.